Each of the 30 T cell receptor beta chains below was sequenced from the same sample in a study of neurological immune-mediated disorders. TCRdb itself ran the 5' RACE reads through MiXCR, one entry per CDR3 protein. Of around 30,000 distinct CDR3 sequences in the sample, around 2.5% were seen once. Sequencing was done on a sample of PBMCs. Receptors were obtained from a woman aged 45-65 years with multiple sclerosis.

Sample share makes this clonotype medium-sized. V usage is TRBV29-1 and J usage is TRBJ1-2; 7 positions agree with TRBD1. Germline-derived CDR1 and CDR2 are SQVTM and ANQGSEA. The length of the CDR3 is 13 residues. J lost 4 bases, V lost 7 bases, and 9 bases had no gene match. The CDR3 sequence: CSARDSYVYGYTF. DNA of the CDR3: TGCAGCGCCCGGGACAGCTACGTCTATGGCTACACCTTC.

This chain connects TRBV18 to TRBJ2-1, with unresolved D. CDR1 is KGHSH and CDR2 is LQKENI in the germline V gene. Trimming stripped 6 bases from V and 8 bases from J, with 14 bases between. The CDR3 sequence is 13 residues long. DNA for the CDR3: TGTGCCAGCTCTAGAGCAAATGGGGATGAGCAGTTCTTC. Its translation: CASSRANGDEQFF.

By share, this clonotype counts as medium-sized (0.01 to 0.1%). The V call is TRBV24-1, the J call TRBJ1-4, with 7 bases aligning to TRBD1. CDR1 and CDR2 from the germline V gene are KGHDR and SFDVKD. The junction had 9 bases not matched to a gene; V was cut back by 7 bases and J by 8 bases. The CDR3 consists of 14 residues. The CDR3 DNA reads TGTGCCACCAGCGAAGGGGGCTTGGCGGAAAAACTGTTTTTT. It encodes CATSEGGLAEKLFF.

This clonotype was seen at least ten times. V usage is TRBV11-2 and J usage is TRBJ1-6, with D tentatively TRBD1 (5 bases). This CDR3 region has 17 residues. Germline assignment: CDR1 SGHAT and CDR2 FQNNGV. V was shortened by 5 bases and J by 8 bases, with 22 bases between the two germline ends. CDR3 nucleotide sequence: TGTGCCAGCAGCCACGTTAGCCCCCACGGGGCTGATTCACCCCTCCACTTT. It yields the protein CASSHVSPHGADSPLHF. The variable domain in full, completed from reference TRBV11-2 and TRBJ1-6, reads EAGVAQSPRYKIIEKRQSVAFWCNPISGHATLYWYQQILGQGPKLLIQFQNNGVVDDSQLPKDRFSAERLKGVDSTLKIQPAKLEDSAVYLCASSHVSPHGADSPLHFGNGTRLTVT.

The table lists this clonotype with many counts. The rearrangement links TRBV4-2 to TRBJ2-7; D possibly corresponds to TRBD2 (5 bases). Germline V gene sequence: CDR1 LGHNA, CDR2 YNFKEQ. The V end lost 1 base, the J end lost 1 base, and 8 bases lay between the germline ends. The CDR3 has 14 residues. Here the CDR3 DNA reads TGTGCCAGCAGCCAAGTCGGGGATTCCTACGAGCAGTACTTC. Protein product: CASSQVGDSYEQYF.

This clonotype was found many times. The CDR3 protein is CASSLEVGELFF. The DNA of the CDR3 is TGTGCCAGCAGCCTCGAGGTCGGGGAGCTGTTTTTT. V usage is TRBV7-2 and J usage is TRBJ2-2; D is unclear. The CDR3 extends over 12 amino acids. CDR1 is SGHTA, CDR2 FQGNSA, per germline. Trimming stripped 5 bases from V and 7 bases from J, with 8 bases between.

A remark on this clonotype: A much larger clone differs by one base, so this may be a read error. The rearrangement joins TRBV7-3 to TRBJ2-3, with D tentatively TRBD2 (5 bases). CDR1 and CDR2 from the germline V gene are SGHTA and FQGTGA. This CDR3 comprises 13 residues. Trimming took off 7 bases at V and 0 bases at J, with 8 bases between the two ends. CDR3 in amino acids: CASKDSSTDTQYF. In nucleotides, the CDR3 is TGTGCCAGCAAGGACTCTAGCACAGATACGCAGTATTTT.

This clonotype was seen ten or more times. The chain carries TRBV20-1 and TRBJ2-7; maybe TRBD1 (5 bases). Between the trimmed V and J ends, which lost 0 bases and 4 bases, there was a span of 16 bases. The CDR3 runs 15 residues. Looked up from germline, CDR1 is DFQATT and CDR2 is SNEGSKA (reference sequence). CDR3 in DNA: TGCAGTGCTAGAGATAACCAACAGGTACTATACGAGCAGTACTTC. This gives the protein CSARDNQQVLYEQYF.

This clonotype was seen repeatedly, ten times or more. The chain combines TRBV6-2 or TRBV6-3 with TRBJ2-1, with 15 bases matching TRBD2. After removal of 6 bases from V and 9 bases from J, the junction contained 6 bases not matched to a gene. Germline loops: CDR1 MNHEY, CDR2 SVGEGT. The CDR3 spans 15 residues. The CDR3 DNA sequence: TGTGCCAGCAGACCGGGACTAGCGGGAGGATTTGAGCAGTTCTTC. Translating it yields CASRPGLAGGFEQFF.

This clonotype came up many times. The rearrangement joins TRBV2 to TRBJ2-3; 7 bases agree with TRBD1. The V segment lost 6 bases and the J segment 2 bases; nucleotides outside the gene matches: 5. CDR3 size: 14 residues. CDR1 and CDR2 from the germline V gene are SNHLY and FYNNEI. CDR3 bases: TGTGCCAGCAGGCCCGGACAGGCCACAGATACGCAGTATTTT. Its protein is CASRPGQATDTQYF.

This clonotype was detected ten times or more. Its ends do not fully match the called genes, so a read error is possible. The chain couples TRBV20-1 to TRBJ1-5; a possible D gene is TRBD1 (6 bases). This CDR3 comprises 13 residues. CDR1 DFQATT and CDR2 SNEGSKA come from the germline V gene (reference sequence). The CDR3 bases are TGCAGTGCTAGATCGGGGGGCGGTCAGCCCCAGAATTTT. As protein: CSARSGGGQPQNF.

This clonotype was seen ten or more times. The V and J genes are TRBV7-2 and TRBJ2-7; D is unresolved. Germline V gives CDR1 SGHTA, CDR2 FQGNSA. There are 14 residues in the CDR3. The germline V and J ends were trimmed by 4 bases and 8 bases, with 18 bases remaining between them. The CDR3 DNA reads as TGTGCCAGCAGCTCCATCCCGGAAGGCACCCAGCAGTACTTC. It is translated as CASSSIPEGTQQYF.

The chain employs TRBV12-3 or TRBV12-4 and TRBJ2-3; 10 bases are a match to TRBD1. V trimming: 6 bases; J trimming: 3 bases; junction bases outside the gene matches: 6. This CDR3 spans 15 amino acids. As DNA, the CDR3 is TGTGCCAGCAGGAAGACAGGGGGCATAACAGATACGCAGTATTTT. Amino acids: CASRKTGGITDTQYF.

This clonotype was recorded many times. The V call is TRBV20-1, the J call TRBJ2-2, with 10 bases lining up with TRBD1. This CDR3 has 16 amino acids. The V segment lost 3 bases and the J segment 4 bases; nucleotides outside the gene matches: 8. Per germline, CDR1 DFQATT and CDR2 SNEGSKA (reference sequence). The CDR3 region is CSASPRQGAGTGELFF. CDR3 nucleotides: TGCAGTGCTAGCCCCAGACAGGGGGCGGGCACCGGGGAGCTGTTTTTT.

This clonotype appeared many times. This chain joins TRBV27 and TRBJ2-5; 7 bases agree with TRBD2. The ends lost 6 bases at V and 2 bases at J; junction bases unmatched: 9. The CDR3 spans 15 residues. The germline CDR1 and CDR2 sequences are MNHEY and SMNVEV (reference sequence). The CDR3 DNA reads as TGTGCCAGCAGCTGGGGGGGACGGTCGCAAGAGACCCAGTACTTC. Translating it yields CASSWGGRSQETQYF.

This clonotype was detected ten times or more. J is TRBJ2-5 and V is TRBV7-8; 12 bases fit TRBD2. From germline, CDR1 is SGHVS and CDR2 FQNEAQ. With V trimmed by 1 base and J by 4 bases, 7 bases remained unmatched. This CDR3 spans 17 amino acids. The CDR3 bases are TGTGCCAGCAGCTTAGTTCTAGCGGGAGGGCCTGGAGAGACCCAGTACTTC. It codes for CASSLVLAGGPGETQYF.

The rearrangement joins TRBV20-1 to TRBJ2-3; D gene ambiguous. Per germline, CDR1 DFQATT and CDR2 SNEGSKA (reference sequence). The CDR3 contains 13 residues. The ends were cut back, 3 bases at V and 0 bases at J, with 7 bases in the middle. The DNA for the CDR3 is TGCAGTGCTAGCCCGATAAGCACAGATACGCAGTATTTT. It is translated as CSASPISTDTQYF.

This clonotype was observed at least ten times. Here the CDR3 reads CASSRLVVRQSPLHF. In DNA form, the CDR3 reads TGTGCCAGCAGCCGCCTCGTCGTCCGTCAGTCACCCCTCCACTTT. The J gene is TRBJ1-6, the V gene TRBV6-6; D not certain. Germline CDR1 MNHNY, CDR2 SVGAGI (reference sequence). The V end lost 6 bases, the J end lost 10 bases, and 19 bases lay between the germline ends. This CDR3 region has 15 residues.

At least ten counts were recorded for this clonotype. This rearrangement joins TRBV3-1 to TRBJ1-5, with D possibly being TRBD1 (5 bases). Germline V gives CDR1 LGHDT, CDR2 YNNKEL (reference sequence). The V end was cut by 1 base, the J end by 6 bases, with 13 bases between. This CDR3 has 15 amino acids. The CDR3 DNA follows: TGTGCCAGCAGCCAAGGTGGGGGTGGTGTTCAGCCCCAGCATTTT. Amino acid sequence: CASSQGGGGVQPQHF.

In this sample, this clonotype turned up many times. CDR3: CASSFPNTGTGIEQYF. For the CDR3, the DNA is TGTGCCAGCAGTTTTCCTAATACCGGGACAGGGATTGAGCAGTACTTC. This chain connects TRBV28 to TRBJ2-7; 9 positions match TRBD1. This CDR3 contains 16 residues. Germline CDR1 MDHEN, CDR2 SYDVKM. The junction had 13 bases not matched to a gene; V was cut back by 3 bases and J by 7 bases.

Ten or more counts support this clonotype. The gene calls are TRBV5-1 and TRBJ1-1; 11 positions match TRBD1. Trimming took 5 bases from V and 6 from J; bases not matched to a gene: 9. The CDR3 runs 15 residues. CDR1 is SGHRS and CDR2 is YFSETQ in the germline V gene. CDR3 protein: CASRRIGQGAPEAFF. CDR3 bases: TGCGCCAGCAGACGTATAGGACAGGGGGCGCCTGAAGCTTTCTTT.

This clonotype was counted many times. One end of the junction is discordant with germline, which a read error may explain. The rearrangement links TRBV20-1 to TRBJ1-1; D gene unclear. Germline V gene data show CDR1 as DFQATT and CDR2 as SNEGSKA (reference sequence). This CDR3 region has 14 residues. The CDR3 reads CSARDIQMNTEAFF. CDR3 nucleotides: TGCAGTGCCAGAGACATACAGATGAACACTGAAGCTTTCTTT.

This clonotype was found many times. The chain links TRBV5-1 to TRBJ2-7; 7 positions match TRBD1. J gave up 6 bases and V 4 bases, and 4 bases lay outside the gene matches. This CDR3 contains 12 residues. Germline assignment: CDR1 SGHRS and CDR2 YFSETQ. Here the CDR3 reads CASSPTGTEQYF. The CDR3 nucleotides read TGCGCCAGCAGCCCGACAGGGACCGAGCAGTACTTC.

This clonotype was picked up many times. DNA of the CDR3: TGTGCCAGCAGTTGGACTAGCGGAAACTACAATGAGCAGTTCTTC. This sequence encodes CASSWTSGNYNEQFF. The chain links TRBV6-6 to TRBJ2-1; TRBD2 matches 10 bases. The ends lost 4 bases at V and 3 bases at J; junction bases unmatched: 3. Germline CDR1 is MNHNY and CDR2 is SVGAGI (reference sequence). CDR3 length: 15 amino acids.

This clonotype was detected ten times or more. The chain joins TRBV4-1 to TRBJ1-2, with a possible D match to TRBD1 (5 bases). Germline V gene data show CDR1 as MGHRA and CDR2 as YSYEKL. This CDR3 is 14 amino acids long. V was cut by 1 base and J by 3 bases, with 9 bases left in between. The CDR3 nucleotides read TGCGCCAGCAGCCAAGGAGGGGCAGACTATGGCTACACCTTC. Protein sequence: CASSQGGADYGYTF.

This clonotype came up many times. V usage is TRBV15 and J usage is TRBJ1-1, with TRBD1 identical over 7 bases. In germline, CDR1 is LNHNV, CDR2 YYDKDF (reference sequence). Losses at the gene ends were 9 bases for V and 1 base for J; bases not matched to a gene: 5. This CDR3 contains 13 residues. CDR3 coding DNA: TGTGCCACGACCGACAGGGCGAACACTGAAGCTTTCTTT. Protein: CATTDRANTEAFF.

This clonotype was counted many times. CDR3 residues: CASSPIDGGMNTEAFF. The CDR3 nucleotides read TGCGCCAGCAGCCCTATCGACGGGGGAATGAACACTGAAGCTTTCTTT. The chain joins TRBV5-1 to TRBJ1-1; TRBD1 might be the D (5 bases). Looked up from germline, CDR1 is SGHRS and CDR2 is YFSETQ. V was shortened by 4 bases and J by 0 bases, with 16 bases between the two germline ends. The CDR3 consists of 16 residues.

The gene calls are TRBV4-3 and TRBJ1-6, with D perhaps TRBD1 (5 bases). Germline CDR1 and CDR2: LGHNA and YSLEER. This CDR3 is built from 16 residues. Trimming removed 0 bases from V and 8 bases from J, with 14 bases in between. CDR3 amino acids: CASSQDLRGWDSPLHF. CDR3 DNA sequence: TGCGCCAGCAGCCAAGATCTAAGGGGCTGGGATTCACCCCTCCACTTT.

This clonotype was seen repeatedly, ten times or more. The chain combines TRBV7-2 with TRBJ2-3; D possibly corresponds to TRBD1 (5 bases). Per the germline V gene, CDR1 is SGHTA and CDR2 is FQGNSA. This CDR3 is 13 amino acids long. The V end lost 2 bases, the J end lost 6 bases, and 9 bases lay between the germline ends. This chain's CDR3 is CASSLTGWDTQYF. The CDR3 DNA sequence: TGTGCCAGCAGCTTAACAGGATGGGATACGCAGTATTTT. The full variable domain, its missing parts supplied by reference TRBV7-2 and TRBJ2-3, is GAGVSQSPSNKVTEKGKDVELRCDPISGHTALYWYRQSLGQGLEFLIYFQGNSAPDKSGLPSDRFSAERTGGSVSTLTIQRTQQEDSAVYLCASSLTGWDTQYFGPGTRLTVL.

In its sample, this clonotype was seen a few times. This sequence joins TRBV5-1 and TRBJ2-1; 7 nucleotides agree with TRBD1. With V trimmed by 4 bases and J by 0 bases, 10 bases remained unmatched. Germline lookup yields CDR1 SGHRS and CDR2 YFSETQ. CDR3 length: 17 amino acids. CDR3 sequence: CASSLRQGSSSYNEQFF. The CDR3 DNA reads as TGCGCCAGCAGCCTCCGACAGGGATCAAGCTCCTACAATGAGCAGTTCTTC.